What follows are 15 T cell receptor beta chains derived from one specimen sequenced in a study of blood T cell repertoires in COVID-19. Libraries were prepared by immunoSEQ multiplex PCR; TCRdb keeps only in-frame clonotypes and omits some of them. The sample lists a few hundred thousand clones; 85% to 90% were seen once. Sequenced input: peripheral blood. These receptor sequences come from a man between 18 and 29 years old with active or convalescent COVID-19.

The V call is TRBV19, the J call TRBJ2-1; TRBD2 aligns across 15 bases. Trimming took 5 bases from V and 6 from J; bases not matched to a gene: 11. The CDR3 covers 18 residues. CDR1 is LNHDA, CDR2 SQIVND, per germline (reference sequence). This CDR3 reads CASSDRGGLAGGGNEQFF. CDR3 nucleotide sequence: TGTGCCAGTAGTGACCGGGGAGGACTAGCGGGAGGGGGCAATGAGCAGTTCTTC.

This sequence joins TRBV30 and TRBJ1-6; unclear D gene. V shed 4 bases and J shed 9 bases, with 13 bases lying between them. Germline assignment: CDR1 GTSNPN and CDR2 SVGIG (reference sequence). The CDR3 extends over 13 amino acids. This chain's CDR3 is CAWKFSGFSPLHF. DNA for the CDR3: TGTGCCTGGAAGTTTTCGGGGTTTTCACCCCTCCACTTT.

The CDR3: CATSREPDRGRETQYF. DNA of the CDR3: TGTGCCACCAGCAGAGAGCCGGACAGGGGGCGTGAGACCCAGTACTTC. The V call is TRBV15, the J call TRBJ2-5; 11 positions match TRBD1. Germline V lookup: CDR1 LNHNV, CDR2 YYDKDF (reference sequence). The CDR3 has 16 amino acids. Trimming at V came to 0 bases and at J to 5 bases, leaving 5 bases not matched to a gene.

The V call is TRBV6-5, the J call TRBJ1-5; the D gene is possibly TRBD1 (5 bases). The CDR3 sequence is 12 residues long. Germline V gene data show CDR1 as MNHEY and CDR2 as SVGAGI. The V end was cut by 5 bases, the J end by 7 bases, with 9 bases between. CDR3 DNA: TGTGCCAGCAGTCCAAGGGGACAGCCCCAGCATTTT. Translated: CASSPRGQPQHF.

The chain couples TRBV29-1 to TRBJ2-7; 8 bases agree with TRBD1. The CDR3 runs to 12 residues. With V trimmed by 7 bases and J by 6 bases, 8 bases remained unmatched. Germline CDR1 SQVTM, CDR2 ANQGSEA. This chain's CDR3 is CSAGDRLGEQYF. The CDR3 nucleotides are TGCAGCGCTGGGGACAGGTTAGGCGAGCAGTACTTC.

The chain employs TRBV2 and TRBJ1-1; TRBD1 might be the D (6 bases). The germline V gene has CDR1 SNHLY and CDR2 FYNNEI. The CDR3 is made up of 14 amino acids. V gave up 3 bases and J gave up 3 bases, with 11 bases separating them. In DNA form, the CDR3 reads TGTGCCAGCAGTGACAAGGGGGGGGACACTGAAGCTTTCTTT. This codes for CASSDKGGDTEAFF.

V gene TRBV5-1 combines with J gene TRBJ2-7, with 7 bases aligning to TRBD2. J was trimmed by 0 bases and V by 2 bases; bases with no gene match: 5. The CDR3 is made up of 15 amino acids. Germline V gene sequence: CDR1 SGHRS, CDR2 YFSETQ. CDR3: CASSFLGGSSYEQYF. As DNA, the CDR3 is TGCGCCAGCAGCTTCCTGGGGGGGAGCTCCTACGAGCAGTACTTC.

The chain recombines TRBV3-1 (or the pseudogene TRBV3-2) with TRBJ2-2; 9 nucleotides match TRBD1. The germline V gene encodes CDR1 LGHDT and CDR2 YNNKEL (reference sequence). This CDR3 region has 15 residues. J was trimmed by 6 bases and V by 1 base; bases with no gene match: 3. This CDR3 reads CASSQAGQGSGELFF. CDR3 sequence (DNA): TGTGCCAGCAGCCAAGCGGGACAGGGTTCCGGGGAGCTGTTTTTT.

This sequence joins TRBV10-3 and TRBJ2-3; D possibly corresponds to TRBD1 (5 bases). Germline V gene data show CDR1 as ENHRY and CDR2 as SYGVKD. This CDR3 region has 15 residues. Trimming stripped 3 bases from V and 4 bases from J, with 14 bases between. CDR3 protein: CAISEGAPGSDTQYF. The CDR3 nucleotides read TGTGCCATCAGTGAAGGGGCCCCTGGGTCAGATACGCAGTATTTT.

The chain links TRBV24-1 to TRBJ2-7; D is perhaps TRBD2 (6 bases). This CDR3 comprises 11 residues. V was shortened by 6 bases and J by 7 bases, with 9 bases between the two germline ends. The germline V gene has CDR1 KGHDR and CDR2 SFDVKD. The CDR3 loop reads CATSYRGEQYF. The CDR3 DNA is TGTGCCACCAGTTACCGGGGGGAGCAGTACTTC.

V is TRBV5-6 and J is TRBJ2-2; D possibly corresponds to TRBD2 (6 bases). The CDR3 has 12 amino acids. Trimming pared 3 bases from V and 7 bases from J, leaving 7 bases between. CDR1 and CDR2 (germline): SGHDT, YYEEEE. The CDR3 loop is CASSSGGGELFF. The DNA for the CDR3 is TGTGCCAGCAGCTCCGGGGGCGGGGAGCTGTTTTTT.

In its sample, this clone was seen once. This sequence joins TRBV7-2 and TRBJ2-1, with 11 bases lining up with TRBD2. The CDR3 totals 19 residues. V lost 1 base to trimming and J lost 4 bases; unmatched junction nucleotides: 12. Germline V gives CDR1 SGHTA, CDR2 FQGNSA. The CDR3 coding sequence is TGTGCCAGCAGCTTAGTAAAACTCTCAAGGACTAGCGGGTACAATGAGCAGTTCTTC. It codes for CASSLVKLSRTSGYNEQFF.

The V and J genes are TRBV21-1 and TRBJ1-2. TRBV21-1 is a documented pseudogene. The CDR3 length is 11 residues. The chain's CDR3 is CALPSRRGYTF. CDR3 nucleotides: TGTGCCCTCCCGTCCCGGCGGGGCTACACCTTC.

The V call is TRBV19, the J call TRBJ2-2; D unclear. The CDR3 spans 13 residues. V was trimmed by 6 bases and J by 4 bases, leaving 9 bases between them. CDR1 is LNHDA and CDR2 is SQIVND in the germline V gene (reference sequence). CDR3 DNA: TGTGCCAGTAGAGGAGCAGTCACCGGGGAGCTGTTTTTT. It is translated as CASRGAVTGELFF.

The chain links TRBV4-3 to TRBJ2-7, with 7 bases that match TRBD1. With 0 bases clipped from V and 2 bases from J, the junction kept 10 bases outside the gene matches. CDR3 length: 17 residues. CDR1 and CDR2 from the germline V gene are LGHNA and YSLEER. The CDR3 sequence: CASSQDDGADRPYEQYF. The CDR3 DNA follows: TGCGCCAGCAGCCAAGACGACGGAGCGGACAGGCCCTACGAGCAGTACTTC.